This T cell receptor (beta chain) appears in the sequencing data of a study of blood T cell repertoires in COVID-19. In the study overall: Specimens from acute and convalescent COVID-19 originated in the United States, Italy and Spain. Sources were T cells, B-cell-depleted T cells, or PBMCs; the material itself was cDNA or gDNA.

In the original workflow: Amplification of reference gene primers provided the estimated nucleated cell counts. Measured with immunoSEQ multiplex PCR; TCRdb has only the in-frame clones, and not every one. Clone size and the V and J calls come from that table; the DNA yielded D and trimming. This sample has 94,000 or so clones, with 84% found just once. In germline, CDR1 is KGHSH, CDR2 LQKENI. CDR3 length: 19 amino acids. Trimming removed 2 bases from V and 1 base from J; junction bases left unmatched: 14. The rearrangement links TRBV18 to TRBJ1-2; TRBD1 agrees at 9 bases. Material: peripheral blood. This TCR came from a man in his sixties with acute or convalescent COVID-19. CDR3 amino acids: CASSPKSGQGTPFNYGYTF. Here the CDR3 DNA reads TGTGCCAGCTCACCAAAGTCCGGACAGGGGACACCATTTAACTATGGCTACACCTTC.